This T cell receptor beta chain is from a study of molecular identifiers for immune sequencing clone quantification. This clonotype was counted a few times. From the PCR reads, TCRdb called clonotypes with MiXCR, one entry per CDR3 protein. Counted here are about half a million distinct CDR3 sequences, about a fifth occurring once; the ten biggest clones make up under 0.85%. Germline trimming cut 1 base from V and 5 bases from J; bases unmatched to any gene: 3. The CDR3 contains 15 residues. The V gene's germline CDR1 is LGHNA and CDR2 YSLEER. The gene calls are TRBV4-3 and TRBJ2-5, with 11 bases matching TRBD1. The receptor's source is a human donor in good health. Some libraries in this study had Jurkat cell RNA spiked in. The sample taken for sequencing was naive CD8+ T cells from blood, with Jurkat cell RNA spiked in. Subset reported: FACS-sorted CD8+CD4-CCR7+CD45RA+ naive T cells. CDR3 sequence: CASSQGTGGAETQYF. CDR3 DNA: TGCGCCAGCAGCCAAGGGACAGGGGGCGCGGAGACCCAGTACTTC.